This T cell receptor (beta chain) was found in a study of Ad26.COV2.S vaccination and SARS-CoV-2 variants. Across the whole study: Among those in the COV1001 Ad26.COV2.S trial arm was the donor.

This CDR3 is built from 16 residues. Germline values: CDR1 LGHNA, CDR2 YSLEER. The trim removed 4 bases at V and 4 bases at J, leaving 10 bases unmatched. This clone has only one observation. The target antigen is unknown. The treatment is: around 19 received Ad26.COV2.S at low or high dose, single or two shots; about 5 received placebo; per-sample allocation not given. The study sampled participants on day 63 after the first vaccine or placebo injection. TCRdb keeps only in-frame clones here, not all; method: immunoSEQ multiplex PCR. The sample holds hundreds of thousands of clones, approximately 89% seen once. Study findings and constraints: Vaccinees showed greater spike-specific TCR breadth than placebo recipients.

The receptor comes from a person aged 18 to 65 who received the Ad26.COV2.S COVID-19 vaccine or a placebo. The J gene is TRBJ2-3, the V gene TRBV4-3, with 8 bases fitting TRBD2. The sample here was peripheral blood, taken in a trial of Ad26.COV2.S vaccine versus placebo. In DNA, the CDR3 is TGCGCCAGCAGCCCGGAGAATTCGGGGGGGGCAGATACGCAGTATTTT. Its protein is CASSPENSGGADTQYF.